This entry is about one T cell receptor (beta chain). Its antigen is unknown. This record comes from a study of T cells expressing NK-cell markers. Overall study: Sorted CD3+CD56+NKG2C+, CD3+CD56+NKG2C- and CD3+CD56-NKG2C+ T-cell subsets were beta-chain profiled. Study results and limitations: Whether expanded NKG2C+ T cell clones recognized HCMV stayed uncertain. Roughly six donors showed dominant NKG2C+ clonotypes comprising roughly 1.0-7.0% of their CD8+ T cells.

In generating TCR beta cDNA, 5'RACE template switching with UMIs was used. TCRdb re-analyzed the 5' RACE reads; it lists each CDR3 protein once, without DNA. The repertoire table contains a few hundred thousand distinct CDR3 sequences. CDR1 is MNHEY and CDR2 is SVGAGI in the germline V gene. The CDR3 is 17 amino acids. J is TRBJ2-4 and V is TRBV6-5; as DNA is missing, the TRBD2 call by TCRdb cannot be tested. This sequence was found in a man younger than 30 in good health. Sequencing was carried out using blood T cells: a sorted CD56 or NKG2C T cell subset, CD4+ or CD8+ T cells, or bulk PBMC T cells (not recorded which). CDR3 loop: CASSSLPRQLAKNIQYF.